This T cell receptor beta chain was sequenced for a study of blood T cell repertoires in COVID-19. Looking at the study overall: Whether acute or convalescent, the COVID-19 samples came from the United States, Italy and Spain. From T cells, B-cell-depleted T cells, or PBMCs came the material, which was cDNA or gDNA.

Trimming left V 7 bases short and J 11 bases short, with 12 bases between. The CDR3 runs to 12 residues. Germline V gives CDR1 LNHDA, CDR2 SQIVND (reference sequence). In the original workflow: Amplifying reference gene primers gave estimates of nucleated cell counts. TCRdb keeps only in-frame clones here, not all; method: immunoSEQ multiplex PCR. V, J and clone size reflect that table, while D and trimming were determined from the DNA. Here the sample spans under 250,000 clones, under 95% being singletons. This clone was seen once. Sequencing was done on a sample of peripheral blood. This chain connects TRBV19 to TRBJ1-6; D is unresolved. The sequence came from a man aged 30 to 39 with acute or convalescent COVID-19. The CDR3 coding sequence is TGTGCCAGTACCAACAACGTGCCACCCCTCCACTTT. Amino acids: CASTNNVPPLHF. Full variable domain (outside the CDR3, taken from reference TRBV19 and TRBJ1-6): DGGITQSPKYLFRKEGQNVTLSCEQNLNHDAMYWYRQDPGQGLRLIYYSQIVNDFQKGDIAEGYSVSREKKESFPLTVTSAQKNPTAFYLCASTNNVPPLHFGNGTRLTVT.